Below are 8 T cell receptor beta chains sequenced from a single sample in a study of beta chain features in type 1 diabetes. Broader study findings: For Type 1 diabetes patients, all four CD4+ subsets carried TCRB CDR3s that were moderately but significantly shorter.

No antigen has been assigned to these receptors. Of the isolated RNA, all was reverse transcribed, and so the sequenced material was expressed TCRB transcripts. Clones were read by immunoSEQ multiplex PCR, and TCRdb kept only the in-frame ones, dropping some. Of 250,000 to 300,000 clones in the sample, approximately 25% are singletons; the top ten hold over 0.01%. Sequencing was carried out using naive CD4+ T cells from blood. These TCRs come from a woman aged 25 to 39 with type 1 diabetes.

The V and J genes are TRBV4-1 and TRBJ2-2; 7 positions agree with TRBD2. The CDR3 spans 16 residues. Trimming cost V 4 bases and J 1 base; bases outside gene matches: 6. Germline loops: CDR1 MGHRA, CDR2 YSYEKL. This CDR3 is CASSPQSGMNTGELFF. CDR3 DNA sequence: TGCGCCAGCAGCCCTCAAAGCGGGATGAACACCGGGGAGCTGTTTTTT.

In the case of this clone: This specimen includes other DNA sequences encoding the same CDR3. This rearrangement joins TRBV9 to TRBJ1-2; 8 nucleotides agree with TRBD1. The CDR3 has 14 residues. The J segment lost 2 bases and the V segment lost 0 bases, leaving 0 bases of the junction unmatched. Germline CDR1 reads SGDLS; CDR2 reads YYNGEE. This CDR3 reads CASSVGQGNYGYTF. The CDR3 region has the DNA TGTGCCAGCAGCGTAGGACAGGGGAACTATGGCTACACCTTC.

The chain carries TRBV4-1 and TRBJ2-7; 9 nucleotides agree with TRBD1. Trimming cost V 1 base and J 5 bases; bases outside gene matches: 3. Germline V gene data show CDR1 as MGHRA and CDR2 as YSYEKL. The CDR3 sequence is 14 residues long. CDR3 DNA sequence: TGCGCCAGCAGCCAAGGGGACAGGGAGGACGAGCAGTACTTC. This encodes CASSQGDREDEQYF.

A few counts support this clone. The rearrangement links TRBV7-3 to TRBJ2-1; 7 bases align to TRBD2. Germline loops: CDR1 SGHTA, CDR2 FQGTGA. The CDR3 has 16 amino acids. Trimming removed 3 bases from V and 0 bases from J; junction bases left unmatched: 5. Here the CDR3 DNA reads TGTGCCAGCAGCTTGGTCGGCGGGAGCTCCTACAATGAGCAGTTCTTC. Its translation is CASSLVGGSSYNEQFF.

The V gene is TRBV28, the J gene TRBJ1-2; D unclear. The length of the CDR3 is 14 residues. The germline gives CDR1 MDHEN, CDR2 SYDVKM. V gave up 9 bases and J gave up 0 bases, with 14 bases separating them. The CDR3 DNA follows: TGTGCCAGTGGTTTGGGCCACACTAACTATGGCTACACCTTC. It yields the protein CASGLGHTNYGYTF.

The chain employs TRBV9 and TRBJ2-7, with 10 positions matching TRBD1. CDR1 and CDR2 (germline): SGDLS, YYNGEE. The CDR3 totals 17 residues. Unmatched junction bases numbered 16, after V lost 4 bases and J lost 6 bases. The CDR3 DNA follows: TGTGCCAGCAGCCTCAGCCTCGGGACAGGGGTCAGTGGCGAGCAGTACTTC. Protein: CASSLSLGTGVSGEQYF.

This clone came up a few times. The chain links TRBV28 to TRBJ2-7, with 7 bases lining up with TRBD1. Losses at the gene ends were 5 bases for V and 6 bases for J; bases not matched to a gene: 4. This CDR3 spans 12 amino acids. CDR1 and CDR2 from the germline V gene are MDHEN and SYDVKM. CDR3 amino acids: CASSTGVGEQYF. In nucleotides, the CDR3 is TGTGCCAGCAGTACAGGGGTGGGCGAGCAGTACTTC.

This chain joins TRBV11-2 and TRBJ2-2, with D possibly being TRBD2 (5 bases). V was cut by 11 bases and J by 0 bases, with 13 bases left in between. The CDR3 contains 14 residues. Germline values: CDR1 SGHAT, CDR2 FQNNGV. The CDR3 DNA is TGTGCCTCCCACCGCGGGCCGAACACCGGGGAGCTGTTTTTT. The encoded protein is CASHRGPNTGELFF.